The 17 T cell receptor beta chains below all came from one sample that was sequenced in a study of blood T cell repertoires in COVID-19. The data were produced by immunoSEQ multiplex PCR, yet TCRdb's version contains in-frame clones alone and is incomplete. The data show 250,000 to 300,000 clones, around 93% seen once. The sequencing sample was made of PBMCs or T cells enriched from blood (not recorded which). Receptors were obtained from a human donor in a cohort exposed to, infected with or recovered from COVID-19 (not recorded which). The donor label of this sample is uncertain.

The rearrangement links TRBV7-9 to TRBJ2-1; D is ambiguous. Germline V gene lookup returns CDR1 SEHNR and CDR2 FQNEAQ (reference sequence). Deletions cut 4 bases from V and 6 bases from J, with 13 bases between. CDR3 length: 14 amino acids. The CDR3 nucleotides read TGTGCCAGCAGCTCATGGGCTCCCATCAATGAGCAGTTCTTC. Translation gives CASSSWAPINEQFF.

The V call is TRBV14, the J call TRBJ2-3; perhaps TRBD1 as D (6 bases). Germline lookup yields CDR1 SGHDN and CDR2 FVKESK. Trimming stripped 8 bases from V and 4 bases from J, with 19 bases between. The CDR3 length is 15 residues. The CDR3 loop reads CASAPQGLRADTQYF. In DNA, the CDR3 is TGTGCCAGCGCCCCCCAGGGGCTGAGAGCAGATACGCAGTATTTT.

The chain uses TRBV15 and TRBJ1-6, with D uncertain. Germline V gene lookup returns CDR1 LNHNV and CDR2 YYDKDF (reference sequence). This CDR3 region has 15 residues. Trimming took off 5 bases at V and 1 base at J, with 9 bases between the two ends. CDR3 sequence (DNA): TGTGCCACCAGCCCAGGTGATTCCTATAATTCACCCCTCCACTTT. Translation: CATSPGDSYNSPLHF.

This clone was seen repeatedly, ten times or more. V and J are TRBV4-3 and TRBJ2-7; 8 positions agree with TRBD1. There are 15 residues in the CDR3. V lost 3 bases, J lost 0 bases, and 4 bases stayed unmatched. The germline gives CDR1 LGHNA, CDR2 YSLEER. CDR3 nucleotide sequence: TGCGCCAGCAGCCATCGGACAGGGAGCTCCTACGAGCAGTACTTC. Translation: CASSHRTGSSYEQYF.

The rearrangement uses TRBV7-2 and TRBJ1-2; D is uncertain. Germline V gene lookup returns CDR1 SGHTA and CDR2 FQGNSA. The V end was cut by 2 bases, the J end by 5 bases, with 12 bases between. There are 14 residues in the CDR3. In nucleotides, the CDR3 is TGTGCCAGCAGCTTATCGGTGACGGGATATGGCTACACCTTC. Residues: CASSLSVTGYGYTF. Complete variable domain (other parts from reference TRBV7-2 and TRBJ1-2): GAGVSQSPSNKVTEKGKDVELRCDPISGHTALYWYRQSLGQGLEFLIYFQGNSAPDKSGLPSDRFSAERTGGSVSTLTIQRTQQEDSAVYLCASSLSVTGYGYTFGSGTRLTVV.

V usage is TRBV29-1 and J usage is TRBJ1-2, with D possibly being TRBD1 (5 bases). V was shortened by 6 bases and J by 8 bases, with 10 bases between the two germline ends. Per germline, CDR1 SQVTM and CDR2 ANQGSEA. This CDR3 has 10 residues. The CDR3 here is CSVQGNGYTF. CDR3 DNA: TGCAGCGTGCAGGGTAACGGCTACACCTTC.

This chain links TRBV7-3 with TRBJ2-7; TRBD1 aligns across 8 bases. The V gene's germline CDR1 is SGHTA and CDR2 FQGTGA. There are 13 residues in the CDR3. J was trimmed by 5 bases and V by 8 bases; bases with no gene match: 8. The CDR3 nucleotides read TGTGCCAGCGGGACAGGCTCGGGCCACGAGCAGTACTTC. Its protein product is CASGTGSGHEQYF.

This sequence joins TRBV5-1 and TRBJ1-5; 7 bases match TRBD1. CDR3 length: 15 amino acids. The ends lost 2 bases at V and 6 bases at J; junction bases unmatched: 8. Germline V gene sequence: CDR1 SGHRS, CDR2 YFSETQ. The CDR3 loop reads CASSFTGDRGQPQHF. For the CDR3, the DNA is TGCGCCAGCAGCTTTACAGGGGATAGGGGTCAGCCCCAGCATTTT.

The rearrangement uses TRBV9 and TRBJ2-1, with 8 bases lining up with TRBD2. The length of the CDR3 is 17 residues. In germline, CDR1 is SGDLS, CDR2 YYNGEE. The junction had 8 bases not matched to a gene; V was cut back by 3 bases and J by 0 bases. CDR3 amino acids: CASSADPGGASYNEQFF. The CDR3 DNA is TGTGCCAGCAGCGCAGATCCCGGGGGGGCCTCCTACAATGAGCAGTTCTTC.

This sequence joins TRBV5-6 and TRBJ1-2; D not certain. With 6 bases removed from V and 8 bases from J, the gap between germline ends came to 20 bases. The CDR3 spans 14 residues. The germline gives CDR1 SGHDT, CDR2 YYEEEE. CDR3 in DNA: TGTGCCAGCACCTTACCCGGCCCGACCGGGGGCTACACCTTC. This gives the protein CASTLPGPTGGYTF.

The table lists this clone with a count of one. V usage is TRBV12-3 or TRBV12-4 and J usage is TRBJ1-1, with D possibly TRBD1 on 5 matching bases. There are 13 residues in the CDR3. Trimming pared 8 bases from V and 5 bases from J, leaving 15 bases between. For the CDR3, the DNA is TGTGCCAGCGCCTTGGGGGGAAATACTGAAGCTTTCTTT. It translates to CASALGGNTEAFF.

CDR3 bases: TGTGCCAGCAGACTTCGACAGACCCAGGGGATGAACACTGAAGCTTTCTTT. Protein: CASRLRQTQGMNTEAFF. J is TRBJ1-1 and V is TRBV5-5, with a weak D call TRBD1 (6 bases). Germline-derived CDR1 and CDR2 are SGHKS and YYEKEE (reference sequence). V was pared by 5 bases and J by 0 bases, with 20 bases between. The CDR3 runs to 17 residues.

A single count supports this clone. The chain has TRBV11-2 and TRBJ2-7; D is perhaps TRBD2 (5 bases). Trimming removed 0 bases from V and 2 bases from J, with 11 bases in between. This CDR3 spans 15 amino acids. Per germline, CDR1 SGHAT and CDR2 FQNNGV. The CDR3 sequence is CASSLEGGLPYEQYF. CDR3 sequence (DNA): TGTGCCAGCAGCTTAGAAGGAGGCCTCCCCTACGAGCAGTACTTC.

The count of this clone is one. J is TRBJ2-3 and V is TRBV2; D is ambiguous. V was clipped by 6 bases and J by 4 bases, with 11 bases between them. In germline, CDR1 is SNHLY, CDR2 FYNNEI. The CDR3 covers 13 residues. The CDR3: CASSVIVPDTQYF. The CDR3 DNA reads TGTGCCAGCAGCGTTATAGTCCCAGATACGCAGTATTTT.

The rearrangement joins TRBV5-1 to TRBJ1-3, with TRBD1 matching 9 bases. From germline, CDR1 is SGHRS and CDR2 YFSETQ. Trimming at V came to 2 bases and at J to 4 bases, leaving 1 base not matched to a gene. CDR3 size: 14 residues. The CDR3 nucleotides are TGCGCCAGCAGCTTCGGGACAGGGGGAAACACCATATATTTT. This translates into CASSFGTGGNTIYF.

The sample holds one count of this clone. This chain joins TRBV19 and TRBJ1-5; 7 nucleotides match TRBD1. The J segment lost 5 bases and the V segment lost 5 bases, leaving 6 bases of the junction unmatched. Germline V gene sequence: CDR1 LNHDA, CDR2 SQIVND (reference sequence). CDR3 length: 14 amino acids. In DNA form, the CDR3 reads TGTGCCAGTAGTTTCAGGGGGGTCGATCAGCCCCAGCATTTT. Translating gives CASSFRGVDQPQHF.

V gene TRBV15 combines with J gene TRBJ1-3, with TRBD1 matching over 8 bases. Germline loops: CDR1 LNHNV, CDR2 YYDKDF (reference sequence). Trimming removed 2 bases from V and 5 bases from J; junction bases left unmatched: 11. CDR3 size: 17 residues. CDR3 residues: CATSRYLQGADRNTIYF. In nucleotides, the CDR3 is TGTGCCACCAGCAGATACCTCCAGGGGGCAGATAGAAACACCATATATTTT.